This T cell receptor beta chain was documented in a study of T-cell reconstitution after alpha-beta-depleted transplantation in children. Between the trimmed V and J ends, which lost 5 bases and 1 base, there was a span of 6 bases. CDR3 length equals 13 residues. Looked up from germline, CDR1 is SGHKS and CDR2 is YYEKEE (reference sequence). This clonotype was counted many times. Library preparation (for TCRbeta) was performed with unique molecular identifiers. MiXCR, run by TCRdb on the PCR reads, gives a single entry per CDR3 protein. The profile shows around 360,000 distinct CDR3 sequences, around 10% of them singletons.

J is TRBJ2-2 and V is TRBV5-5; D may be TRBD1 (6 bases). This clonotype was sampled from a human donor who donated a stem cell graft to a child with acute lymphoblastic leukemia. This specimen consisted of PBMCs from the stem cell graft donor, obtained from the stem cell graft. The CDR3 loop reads CASRQGNTGELFF. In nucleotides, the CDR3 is TGTGCCAGCAGACAGGGGAACACCGGGGAGCTGTTTTTT.